This TCR beta chain was sequenced in a study of control samples from healthy donors and cancer patients (dated by TCRdb to 2018 to 2021). The junction shows trimming of 2 bases on V and 2 bases on J, plus 11 bases between the germline ends. According to the germline V gene, CDR1 reads SGDLS and CDR2 reads YYNGEE. Inclusive of the bounding cysteine and phenylalanine, the CDR3 is 14 residues long. The only DNA kept is the CDR3, 42 bases in frame from the first base. Library preparation used the immunoSEQ multiplex PCR assay. The table comes from immuneACCESS by way of TCRdb, which keeps in-frame sequences with V and J called. Part of the clones is missing from these tables; in studies checked, under half for an unresolved V gene and the rest for unknown reasons. The table for this sample lists over 150,000 clones; under 95% of them were counted only once. Clones ranked in the top ten supply about 1.5% of the sample.

Comment on this clone: This receptor's antigen is unknown. Qualities for individual bases were not recorded, and no much larger clone is one base off.

The sequence is built from TRBV9 and TRBJ2-7; the D gene is not confidently resolved. The sequencing input was blood. This TCR was recovered from a woman aged 18-29 years in good health. The DNA reads TGTGCCAGCAGCGTCTTCGACACCACCTACGAGCAGTACTTC. It translates as CASSVFDTTYEQYF.